The 25 T cell receptor beta chains given below trace back to one sample, sequenced in a study of T and B cells in COVID-19 patients. TRB rearrangements were amplified by multiplex PCR with BIOMED2 TRB-A/B primers. TCRdb ran MiXCR on the multiplex PCR reads and lists one entry per CDR3 protein. Found here are over 5,500 distinct CDR3 sequences, 20% to 25% of them singletons; the top ten hold more than 3.5%. TRB was amplified from around 250-500 ng of blood genomic DNA. The sequenced material came from blood. These receptors originate from a human donor who had recovered from COVID-19.

This clonotype is labeled large. V gene TRBV19 combines with J gene TRBJ2-6, with unresolved D. Trimming shortened V by 5 bases and J by 6 bases, and 8 bases separated the two germline ends. The CDR3 has 13 residues. CDR1 and CDR2 from the germline V gene are LNHDA and SQIVND (reference sequence). The CDR3 nucleotides read TGTGCCAGTAGTCCCCCGAAGGCCAACGTCCTGACTTTC. Residues: CASSPPKANVLTF.

In its sample, this clonotype is medium-sized. V and J are TRBV6-5 and TRBJ1-6; D may be TRBD1 (6 bases). Germline V gives CDR1 MNHEY, CDR2 SVGAGI. CDR3 length: 11 amino acids. V was cut by 6 bases and J by 13 bases, with 10 bases left in between. CDR3: CASRQGGPLHF. DNA for the CDR3: TGTGCCAGCAGACAAGGGGGGCCCCTCCACTTT.

The CDR3 DNA reads as TGTGCCAGCAGCCCCGTCGGACAAGAGACCCAGTACTTC. It translates to CASSPVGQETQYF. The rearrangement joins TRBV7-9 to TRBJ2-5; D ambiguous. The germline V and J ends were trimmed by 5 bases and 2 bases, with 9 bases remaining between them. The CDR3 length is 13 residues. CDR1 is SEHNR and CDR2 is FQNEAQ in the germline V gene (reference sequence).

At least ten counts were recorded for this clonotype. This chain joins TRBV5-1 and TRBJ2-1; 9 bases agree with TRBD2. The CDR3 sequence is 14 residues long. The ends lost 4 bases at V and 5 bases at J; junction bases unmatched: 4. Germline V lookup: CDR1 SGHRS, CDR2 YFSETQ. The CDR3 reads CASSLGTSNNEQFF. CDR3 bases: TGCGCCAGCAGCCTAGGGACTAGCAACAATGAGCAGTTCTTC. Variable domain in full (rest from reference TRBV5-1 and TRBJ2-1): KAGVTQTPRYLIKTRGQQVTLSCSPISGHRSVSWYQQTPGQGLQFLFEYFSETQRNKGNFPGRFSGRQFSNSRSEMNVSTLELGDSALYLCASSLGTSNNEQFFGPGTRLTVL.

The rearrangement uses TRBV20-1 and TRBJ2-3; TRBD2 matches 9 bases. CDR1 is DFQATT and CDR2 is SNEGSKA in the germline V gene (reference sequence). The CDR3 is made up of 16 amino acids. The ends lost 4 bases at V and 5 bases at J; junction bases unmatched: 13. Here the CDR3 reads CSAIRRAGGARDTQYF. CDR3 coding DNA: TGCAGTGCTATTAGAAGGGCGGGGGGGGCGCGAGATACGCAGTATTTT.

By share of the sample, this clonotype is medium-sized. The chain recombines TRBV11-1 with TRBJ2-5; 7 bases align to TRBD1. Per germline, CDR1 SGHAT and CDR2 FQDESV (reference sequence). V gave up 3 bases and J gave up 1 base; unmatched junction bases: 8. The CDR3 is 16 residues long. The CDR3 coding sequence is TGTGCCAGCAGCTTTCTGGGCAGGGGGTTCCAAGAGACCCAGTACTTC. Its translation is CASSFLGRGFQETQYF.

This clonotype appeared a few times. The gene calls are TRBV21-1 and TRBJ1-6. TRBV21-1 counts as a pseudogene. CDR3 length: 17 amino acids. The DNA of the CDR3 is TGTGCCAGCAGCAACAGGTCGCGGGGAGGAATGGATTCACCCCTCCACTTT. Encoded protein: CASSNRSRGGMDSPLHF.

This clonotype was seen only a few times. This sequence joins TRBV5-1 and TRBJ1-4, with D unresolved. This CDR3 has 13 amino acids. V lost 4 bases to trimming and J lost 5 bases, with 9 bases between them. The germline CDR1 and CDR2 sequences are SGHRS and YFSETQ. CDR3 nucleotides: TGCGCCAGCAGCCTCAACGAGAATGAAAAACTGTTTTTT. Its translation: CASSLNENEKLFF.

This clonotype was seen a handful of times. The chain employs TRBV5-6 and TRBJ2-2, with 7 bases matching TRBD1. Unmatched junction bases numbered 7, after V lost 5 bases and J lost 0 bases. Germline V gives CDR1 SGHDT, CDR2 YYEEEE. The CDR3 is 16 amino acids. CDR3 region: CASSYSGTANTGELFF. The DNA of the CDR3 is TGTGCCAGCAGTTATTCCGGGACAGCGAACACCGGGGAGCTGTTTTTT.

This clonotype was seen only a few times. The chain employs TRBV5-4 and TRBJ1-2, with D possibly matching TRBD1 (5 bases). V was pared by 6 bases and J by 8 bases, with 20 bases between. This CDR3 spans 14 amino acids. The germline CDR1 and CDR2 sequences are SGHNT and YYREEE (reference sequence). The CDR3 DNA is TGTGCCAGCAACCCGGGACGGTCTCTTGGCGGCTACACCTTC. Its protein product is CASNPGRSLGGYTF.

This clonotype counts as medium-sized. The chain couples TRBV30 to TRBJ2-5, with TRBD1 identical over 8 bases. Trimming at V came to 4 bases and at J to 0 bases, leaving 4 bases not matched to a gene. This CDR3 comprises 14 residues. The germline gives CDR1 GTSNPN, CDR2 SVGIG (reference sequence). The CDR3 DNA reads as TGTGCCTGGACGGACAGGGTCGACCAAGAGACCCAGTACTTC. The encoded protein is CAWTDRVDQETQYF.

To note about this clonotype: A much larger clone differs by one base, so this may be a read error. The chain is built from TRBV6-1 and TRBJ2-7; 9 nucleotides line up with TRBD1. The germline V gene has CDR1 MNHNS and CDR2 SASEGT. This CDR3 is 15 amino acids long. The CDR3 spells CTSSEMSGTGPKQYF. The CDR3 bases are TGTACCAGCAGTGAAATGAGCGGGACAGGGCCCAAGCAGTACTTC.

The sample holds a few counts of this clonotype. The V call is TRBV5-1, the J call TRBJ2-5; D gene unclear. V dropped 1 base and J dropped 1 base, with 5 bases sitting between them. The germline V gene has CDR1 SGHRS and CDR2 YFSETQ. This CDR3 comprises 13 residues. CDR3 residues: CASSLFPQETQYF. CDR3 bases: TGCGCCAGCAGCTTGTTTCCCCAAGAGACCCAGTACTTC. Using reference TRBV5-1 and TRBJ2-5 for the parts outside the CDR3, the full variable domain is KAGVTQTPRYLIKTRGQQVTLSCSPISGHRSVSWYQQTPGQGLQFLFEYFSETQRNKGNFPGRFSGRQFSNSRSEMNVSTLELGDSALYLCASSLFPQETQYFGPGTRLLVL.

This clonotype was observed many times. This chain joins TRBV6-4 and TRBJ2-3, with D perhaps matching TRBD2 (7 bases). Germline V gene data show CDR1 as MRHNA and CDR2 as SNTAGT. The length of the CDR3 is 15 residues. V shed 6 bases and J shed 0 bases, with 13 bases lying between them. CDR3 in amino acids: CASSQRGASTDTQYF. Here the CDR3 DNA reads TGTGCCAGCAGCCAACGGGGGGCTAGCACAGATACGCAGTATTTT.

This clonotype was counted only a few times. The rearrangement joins TRBV28 to TRBJ1-2; maybe TRBD1 (5 bases). This CDR3 is built from 12 residues. Per the germline V gene, CDR1 is MDHEN and CDR2 is SYDVKM. The V end was cut by 8 bases, the J end by 7 bases, with 14 bases between. In nucleotides, the CDR3 is TGTGCCAGCGCCGGCTGGGGCTTTGGCTACACCTTC. Its translation is CASAGWGFGYTF.

In this sample, this clonotype is medium-sized (0.01 to 0.1%). The chain joins TRBV6-1 to TRBJ2-6; D is unresolved. Germline CDR1 reads MNHNS; CDR2 reads SASEGT. Trimming pared 0 bases from V and 4 bases from J, leaving 7 bases between. This CDR3 spans 15 amino acids. The CDR3 reads CASSEAGGGANVLTF. The CDR3 region has the DNA TGTGCCAGCAGTGAAGCGGGTGGAGGGGCCAACGTCCTGACTTTC.

This clonotype was seen at least ten times. This chain joins TRBV19 and TRBJ1-1; D not resolved. The CDR3 has 13 amino acids. The V end lost 3 bases, the J end lost 6 bases, and 11 bases lay between the germline ends. The germline gives CDR1 LNHDA, CDR2 SQIVND (reference sequence). CDR3 sequence: CASSITEGAEAFF. CDR3 in DNA: TGTGCCAGTAGTATCACGGAGGGCGCTGAAGCTTTCTTT.

This clonotype is deemed medium-sized (0.01 to 0.1%). V usage is TRBV5-6 and J usage is TRBJ2-2; no clear D. The CDR3 totals 12 residues. Deletions cut 1 base from V and 5 bases from J, with 3 bases between. CDR1 is SGHDT, CDR2 YYEEEE, per germline. The CDR3 sequence: CASSLTTGELFF. CDR3 nucleotide sequence: TGTGCCAGCAGCTTGACAACCGGGGAGCTGTTTTTT.

V and J are TRBV20-1 and TRBJ2-1; D gene uncertain. This CDR3 contains 15 residues. Germline V gene lookup returns CDR1 DFQATT and CDR2 SNEGSKA (reference sequence). Trimming took 1 base from V and 2 from J, leaving 12 bases between them. CDR3 sequence: CSARGGKDPYNEQFF. The CDR3 nucleotides read TGCAGTGCTAGAGGGGGAAAGGACCCCTACAATGAGCAGTTCTTC.

This chain joins TRBV5-4 and TRBJ2-1, with D perhaps TRBD1 or TRBD2 (6 bases each). Germline CDR1 SGHNT, CDR2 YYREEE (reference sequence). The CDR3 is made up of 15 amino acids. V shed 5 bases and J shed 0 bases, with 12 bases lying between them. The CDR3 bases are TGTGCCAGCAGTGAGGGGGGCCTCTCCTACAATGAGCAGTTCTTC. Translated, it gives CASSEGGLSYNEQFF. The whole variable domain, filled in from reference TRBV5-4 and TRBJ2-1, reads ETGVTQSPTHLIKTRGQQVTLRCSSQSGHNTVSWYQQALGQGPQFIFQYYREEENGRGNFPPRFSGLQFPNYSSELNVNALELDDSALYLCASSEGGLSYNEQFFGPGTRLTVL.

By share of the sample, this clonotype is medium-sized. This sequence joins TRBV19 and TRBJ2-6, with no clear D. The CDR3 spans 14 residues. The V end lost 5 bases, the J end lost 4 bases, and 9 bases lay between the germline ends. The germline V gene has CDR1 LNHDA and CDR2 SQIVND (reference sequence). CDR3 DNA: TGTGCCAGTAGTCCCGCGGCCGGGGCCAACGTCCTGACTTTC. It codes for CASSPAAGANVLTF.

There are a few counts of this clonotype. The chain joins TRBV4-2 to TRBJ2-7, with D maybe TRBD2 (5 bases). CDR3 length: 16 residues. The germline V gene encodes CDR1 LGHNA and CDR2 YNFKEQ. V lost 0 bases and J 3 bases, leaving 15 bases between the germline ends. The CDR3 DNA reads TGTGCCAGCAGCCAAGACGGGCCTAGCAGTATCTACGAGCAGTACTTC. It is translated as CASSQDGPSSIYEQYF.

This clonotype ranks as medium-sized (0.01 to 0.1%). V usage is TRBV29-1 and J usage is TRBJ1-2; 10 bases line up with TRBD1. Germline CDR1 reads SQVTM; CDR2 reads ANQGSEA. The V gene end was trimmed by 5 bases and the J gene end by 8 bases; junction bases not matched to a gene: 14. The CDR3 loop spans 15 amino acids. CDR3: CSVPRTGGYLGGYTF. In DNA, the CDR3 is TGCAGCGTTCCACGGACAGGGGGGTACTTAGGAGGCTACACCTTC.

The rearrangement uses TRBV21-1 and TRBJ2-2; the table's D call of TRBD1 was not tested on the DNA. TRBV21-1 has pseudogene status. The CDR3 length is 14 residues. The DNA for the CDR3 is TGTGCCAGCAGCAAAGACCTCCTGTCCGGGGAGCTGTTTTTT. Encoded protein: CASSKDLLSGELFF.

The chain carries TRBV6-1 and TRBJ1-2; 9 positions match TRBD1. This CDR3 is built from 14 residues. V shed 5 bases and J 6 bases; nucleotides not matched to a gene: 7. The germline CDR1 and CDR2 sequences are MNHNS and SASEGT. The CDR3: CASSSPGTGNGYTF. Written as DNA, the CDR3 is TGTGCCAGCAGTTCCCCCGGGACAGGGAATGGCTACACCTTC.